The rows below give T cell receptor beta chains drawn from one sample of a study of cytomegalovirus exposure and HLA in healthy donors. Assay: immunoSEQ multiplex PCR; the TCRdb copy retains only in-frame clones and omits some. This table has fewer than 350,000 clones, about 90% appearing once. Sequenced: PBMCs. All receptors come from a woman aged 18-29 years in good health and CMV-seronegative. Both conserved end residues are part of each CDR3. A D gene is named only where the DNA matches it firmly. Expanded clones are given a class, and other clones once, few, many or no size at all.

CDR3 | DNA | J | V | size | D
CASSVSNYGYTF | TGTGCCAGCAGCGTTAGTAACTATGGCTACACCTTC | TRBJ1-2 | TRBV9 | NA | NA
CASSRSGTVNTEAFF | TGTGCCAGCAGTCGATCTGGGACAGTGAACACTGAAGCTTTCTTT | TRBJ1-1 | TRBV6-5 | NA | TRBD1
CASSSRGSGAYEQYF | TGCGCCAGCAGCTCCCGTGGTAGCGGGGCCTACGAGCAGTACTTC | TRBJ2-7 | TRBV5-1 | NA | TRBD2
CSVDAGISLTF | TGCAGCGTTGACGCAGGGATAAGTTTGACTTTC | TRBJ2-6 | TRBV29-1 | NA | NA
CASSSAPQGTDTQYF | TGTGCCAGCAGCTCCGCCCCACAGGGTACAGATACGCAGTATTTT | TRBJ2-3 | TRBV7-9 | NA | NA
CSVRQGPGNTIYF | TGCAGCGTCCGACAGGGCCCTGGAAACACCATATATTTT | TRBJ1-3 | TRBV29-1 | NA | TRBD1
CASSLRPGLAGGASYNEQFF | TGTGCCAGCAGCTTACGCCCCGGACTAGCGGGGGGCGCCTCCTACAATGAGCAGTTCTTC | TRBJ2-1 | TRBV7-3 | NA | TRBD2
CASSKEDYDAYEQYF | TGTGCCAGCAGCAAAGAGGACTACGATGCCTACGAGCAGTACTTC | TRBJ2-7 | TRBV21-1 | NA | NA
CASSTLAASYNEQFF | TGTGCCAGCAGTACCCTAGCGGCCTCCTACAATGAGCAGTTCTTC | TRBJ2-1 | TRBV6-5 | NA | TRBD2
CASRPRGAGHYGYTF | TGTGCCAGTAGACCTCGGGGGGCTGGCCACTATGGCTACACCTTC | TRBJ1-2 | TRBV19 | NA | NA
CASSGGGGGRTDTQYF | TGTGCCAGCAGTGGAGGCGGTGGGGGCCGAACAGATACGCAGTATTTT | TRBJ2-3 | TRBV6-1 | NA | NA
CASSLSGGGETQYF | TGTGCCAGCAGTTTGTCGGGGGGTGGGGAGACCCAGTACTTC | TRBJ2-5 | TRBV27 | NA | TRBD2
CASSLQGINTEAFF | TGTGCCAGCAGCCTACAGGGGATTAACACTGAAGCTTTCTTT | TRBJ1-1 | TRBV11-2 | once | TRBD1
CATSTGQGPEAFF | TGTGCCACCAGCACCGGGCAGGGCCCTGAAGCTTTCTTT | TRBJ1-1 | TRBV15 | NA | NA
CASRSGGALAGELFF | TGTGCCAGTAGAAGCGGGGGGGCACTTGCCGGGGAGCTGTTTTTT | TRBJ2-2 | TRBV19 | NA | TRBD2
CASSLSPGLAVEDTQYF | TGTGCCAGCAGCTTATCTCCGGGACTAGCGGTAGAAGATACGCAGTATTTT | TRBJ2-3 | TRBV7-8 | NA | TRBD2
CASSHDLAGSSYEQYF | TGCGCCAGCAGCCACGATCTAGCGGGGAGCTCCTACGAGCAGTACTTC | TRBJ2-7 | TRBV4-1 | NA | TRBD2
CASSGAGGPTDTQYF | TGTGCCAGCAGCGGAGCGGGGGGGCCGACAGATACGCAGTATTTT | TRBJ2-3 | TRBV9 | NA | TRBD2
CSSSKPGNEQFF | TGTTCCAGCAGCAAACCCGGGAATGAGCAGTTCTTC | TRBJ2-1 | TRBV7-9 | NA | NA
CASQTSGGWKETQYF | TGTGCTAGCCAAACTAGCGGGGGGTGGAAGGAGACCCAGTACTTC | TRBJ2-5 | TRBV12-5 | NA | TRBD2
CASSLAQRGPGELFF | TGTGCCAGCAGCTTAGCCCAGCGGGGGCCCGGGGAGCTGTTTTTT | TRBJ2-2 | TRBV7-6 | NA | TRBD2
CASRPRGQGHQPQHF | TGTGCCAGCAGACCCAGGGGACAGGGGCATCAGCCCCAGCATTTT | TRBJ1-5 | TRBV6-1 | few | TRBD1
CASSPGDRGNTEAFF | TGTGCCAGCTCACCAGGGGACAGGGGGAACACTGAAGCTTTCTTT | TRBJ1-1 | TRBV18 | NA | TRBD1
CATRTWRAMNTEAFF | TGTGCCACCAGGACGTGGCGGGCAATGAACACTGAAGCTTTCTTT | TRBJ1-1 | TRBV2 | NA | NA
CASSWRGGAWDTQYF | TGCGCCAGCAGCTGGCGCGGGGGGGCTTGGGATACGCAGTATTTT | TRBJ2-3 | TRBV4-1 | NA | TRBD2
CASSQFTGTSGGYNEQFF | TGTGCCAGCAGCCAATTCACCGGGACTAGCGGGGGCTACAATGAGCAGTTCTTC | TRBJ2-1 | TRBV4-2 | NA | TRBD2
CASRETGGKSYEQYF | TGTGCCAGCAGGGAGACAGGGGGCAAGTCCTACGAGCAGTACTTC | TRBJ2-7 | TRBV13 | NA | TRBD1
CASSQEITSGYTGELFF | TGTGCCAGCAGCCAAGAAATAACTAGCGGGTACACCGGGGAGCTGTTTTTT | TRBJ2-2 | TRBV14 | NA | TRBD2
CASSQTTSGYNEQFF | TGTGCCAGCAGCCAGACGACTAGCGGATACAATGAGCAGTTCTTC | TRBJ2-1 | TRBV11-2 | NA | TRBD2
CATSRDSVRHSGGYTF | TGTGCCACCAGCAGAGATAGCGTAAGACACTCAGGAGGCTACACCTTC | TRBJ1-2 | TRBV15 | NA | NA
CASSFGDRDEQFF | TGCGCCAGCAGCTTTGGGGACAGGGATGAGCAGTTCTTC | TRBJ2-1 | TRBV5-1 | NA | TRBD1
CASSQYRGLSYEQYF | TGTGCCAGCAGCCAATACAGGGGGCTGTCCTACGAGCAGTACTTC | TRBJ2-7 | TRBV7-2 | NA | TRBD1
CASSPRGGLSTEAFF | TGCGCCAGCAGCCCCCGAGGCGGGCTAAGCACTGAAGCTTTCTTT | TRBJ1-1 | TRBV5-1 | NA | NA
CASSGIRSSYNSPLHF | TGTGCCAGCAGTGGAATTAGGAGCTCCTATAATTCACCCCTCCACTTT | TRBJ1-6 | TRBV6-1 | once | NA
CASSAMTSPSTDTQYF | TGTGCCAGCAGCGCCATGACTAGCCCAAGCACAGATACGCAGTATTTT | TRBJ2-3 | TRBV5-6 | NA | TRBD2
CASSLGLAGGDLSYNEQFF | TGCGCCAGCAGCTTGGGTCTAGCGGGGGGCGACCTCTCCTACAATGAGCAGTTCTTC | TRBJ2-1 | TRBV5-1 | NA | TRBD2
CASSLQTGTGASYEQYF | TGTGCCAGCAGCTTACAAACCGGGACAGGGGCTTCCTACGAGCAGTACTTC | TRBJ2-7 | TRBV11-2 | NA | TRBD1
CAWSVRVNTEAFF | TGTGCCTGGAGTGTACGCGTTAACACTGAAGCTTTCTTT | TRBJ1-1 | TRBV30 | NA | NA
CASSRGQSSYNEQFF | TGTGCCAGCAGCCGCGGACAGAGCTCCTACAATGAGCAGTTCTTC | TRBJ2-1 | TRBV7-6 | NA | NA
CASSVGSGGTDTQYF | TGTGCCAGCAGCGTAGGCAGCGGGGGCACAGATACGCAGTATTTT | TRBJ2-3 | TRBV9 | NA | TRBD2
CASSSTLQGSGNTIYF | TGCGCCAGCAGCTCTACTTTGCAGGGGTCTGGAAACACCATATATTTT | TRBJ1-3 | TRBV5-1 | NA | NA
CASSAGYEQYF | TGTGCCAGCAGTGCCGGCTACGAGCAGTACTTC | TRBJ2-7 | TRBV2 | NA | NA
CASSIAGLTGGEKLFF | TGTGCCAGTAGTATAGCAGGCTTGACAGGGGGTGAAAAACTGTTTTTT | TRBJ1-4 | TRBV19 | NA | TRBD1
CATSRGRASNQPQHF | TGTGCCACCAGCAGAGGGAGAGCTAGCAATCAGCCCCAGCATTTT | TRBJ1-5 | TRBV15 | NA | NA
CASSLSGTGGWSYGYTF | TGTGCCAGCAGTTTATCAGGGACAGGGGGCTGGAGCTATGGCTACACCTTC | TRBJ1-2 | TRBV27 | NA | TRBD1
CASSLLGGGEEKLFF | TGCGCCAGCAGCCTTCTGGGAGGGGGTGAAGAAAAACTGTTTTTT | TRBJ1-4 | TRBV5-1 | NA | NA
CASSVLWGEQYF | TGTGCCAGCAGCGTACTCTGGGGGGAGCAGTACTTC | TRBJ2-5 | TRBV9 | NA | NA
CAWSPEGAGGPFETQYF | TGTGCCTGGAGTCCCGAAGGGGCGGGGGGGCCTTTCGAGACCCAGTACTTC | TRBJ2-5 | TRBV30 | NA | TRBD2
CASRVTGTVTEAFF | TGTGCCAGCAGGGTTACCGGGACAGTCACTGAAGCTTTCTTT | TRBJ1-1 | TRBV11-2 | NA | TRBD1
CASSLLTVTEAFF | TGTGCCAGCAGTTTATTGACAGTTACTGAAGCTTTCTTT | TRBJ1-1 | TRBV27 | NA | NA
CASSFGGTYEQYF | TGTGCCAGCAGCTTCGGCGGGACCTACGAGCAGTACTTC | TRBJ2-7 | TRBV11-2 | NA | NA
CASSYPGLLTDTQYF | TGTGCCAGCAGTTACCCGGGACTACTCACAGATACGCAGTATTTT | TRBJ2-3 | TRBV6-6 | few | TRBD2